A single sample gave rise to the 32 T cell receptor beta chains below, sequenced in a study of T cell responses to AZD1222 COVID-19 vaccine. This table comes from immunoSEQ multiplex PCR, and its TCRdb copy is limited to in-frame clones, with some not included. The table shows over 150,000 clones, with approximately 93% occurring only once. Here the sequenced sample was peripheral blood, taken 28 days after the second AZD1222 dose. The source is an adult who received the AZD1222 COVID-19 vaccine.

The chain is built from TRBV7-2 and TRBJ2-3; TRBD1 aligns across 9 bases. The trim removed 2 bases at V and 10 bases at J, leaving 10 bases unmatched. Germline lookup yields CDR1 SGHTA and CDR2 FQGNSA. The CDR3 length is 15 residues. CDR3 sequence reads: CASSLIDRGASAQYF. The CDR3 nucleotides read TGTGCCAGCAGCTTAATCGACAGGGGGGCATCCGCGCAGTATTTT.

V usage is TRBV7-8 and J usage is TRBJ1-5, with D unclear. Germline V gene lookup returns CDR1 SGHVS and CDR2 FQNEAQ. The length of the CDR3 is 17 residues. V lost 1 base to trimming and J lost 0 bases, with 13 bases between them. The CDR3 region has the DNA TGTGCCAGCAGCTTAGTTAGGCTCCAGAATAGCAATCAGCCCCAGCATTTT. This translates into CASSLVRLQNSNQPQHF.

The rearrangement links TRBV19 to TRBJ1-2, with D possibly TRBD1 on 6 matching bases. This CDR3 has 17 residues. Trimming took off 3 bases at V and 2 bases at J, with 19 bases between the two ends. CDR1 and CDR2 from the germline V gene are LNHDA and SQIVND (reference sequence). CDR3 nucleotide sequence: TGTGCCAGTAGTATGCGGGCGGGGCAGGGGTCCAACTATGGCTACACCTTC. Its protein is CASSMRAGQGSNYGYTF.

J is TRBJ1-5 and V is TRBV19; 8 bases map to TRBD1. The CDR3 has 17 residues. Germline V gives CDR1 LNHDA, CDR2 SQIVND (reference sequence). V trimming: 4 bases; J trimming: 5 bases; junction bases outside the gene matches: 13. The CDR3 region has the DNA TGTGCCAGTAGTAACTATACTATCAGGGGGCGAGATCAGCCCCAGCATTTT. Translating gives CASSNYTIRGRDQPQHF.

CDR3 nucleotides: TGTGCCAGCAGCTTGTCGGTTGGACTAGCGGGCACAGATACGCAGTATTTT. This translates into CASSLSVGLAGTDTQYF. This sequence joins TRBV5-5 and TRBJ2-3, with 10 bases that match TRBD2. The junction had 6 bases not matched to a gene; V was cut back by 1 base and J by 1 base. The CDR3 loop spans 17 amino acids. Germline V gene data show CDR1 as SGHKS and CDR2 as YYEKEE (reference sequence). Complete variable domain (other parts from reference TRBV5-5 and TRBJ2-3): DAGVTQSPTHLIKTRGQQVTLRCSPISGHKSVSWYQQVLGQGPQFIFQYYEKEERGRGNFPDRFSARQFPNYSSELNVNALLLGDSALYLCASSLSVGLAGTDTQYFGPGTRLTVL.

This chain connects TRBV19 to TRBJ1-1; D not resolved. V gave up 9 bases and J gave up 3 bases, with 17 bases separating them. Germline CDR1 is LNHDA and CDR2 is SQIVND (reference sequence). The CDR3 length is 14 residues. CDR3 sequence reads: CASRQRAVDTEAFF. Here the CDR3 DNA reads TGTGCCAGCCGTCAGAGGGCGGTGGACACTGAAGCTTTCTTT.

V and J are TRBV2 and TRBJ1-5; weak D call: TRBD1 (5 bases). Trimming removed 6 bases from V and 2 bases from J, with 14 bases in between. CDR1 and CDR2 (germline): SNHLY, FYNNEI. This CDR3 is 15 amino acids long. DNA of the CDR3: TGTGCCAGCAGCACCAGACAGACACGCAATCAGCCCCAGCATTTT. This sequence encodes CASSTRQTRNQPQHF.

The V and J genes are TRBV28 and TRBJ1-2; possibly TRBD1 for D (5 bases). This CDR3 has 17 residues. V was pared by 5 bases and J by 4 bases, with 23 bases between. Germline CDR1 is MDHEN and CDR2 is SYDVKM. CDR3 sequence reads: CASSPRGSGVWAYGYTF. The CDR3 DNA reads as TGTGCCAGCAGTCCCCGGGGATCGGGGGTGTGGGCCTATGGCTACACCTTC.

CDR3 DNA sequence: TGTGCCAGCAGCAACCCCGGAGGGGATAATGAGCAGTTCTTC. It yields the protein CASSNPGGDNEQFF. The chain recombines TRBV4-2 with TRBJ2-1; a weak D match, TRBD2 (6 bases). This CDR3 is 14 amino acids long. CDR1 and CDR2 (germline): LGHNA, YNFKEQ. V lost 5 bases to trimming and J lost 7 bases, with 15 bases between them.

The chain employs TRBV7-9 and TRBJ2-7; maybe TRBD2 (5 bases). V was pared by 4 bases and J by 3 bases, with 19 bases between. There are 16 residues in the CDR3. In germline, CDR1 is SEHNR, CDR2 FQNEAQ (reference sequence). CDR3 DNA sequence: TGTGCCAGCAGCTCCCCCCCCGGGAACCCCTTCTACGAGCAGTACTTC. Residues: CASSSPPGNPFYEQYF.

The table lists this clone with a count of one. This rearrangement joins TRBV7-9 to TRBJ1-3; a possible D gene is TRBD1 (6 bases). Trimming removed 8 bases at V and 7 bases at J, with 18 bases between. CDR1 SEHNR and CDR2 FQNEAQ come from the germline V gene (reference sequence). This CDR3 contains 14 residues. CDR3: CASALEGGTNTIYF. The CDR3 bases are TGTGCCAGCGCTCTTGAAGGGGGTACTAACACCATATATTTT. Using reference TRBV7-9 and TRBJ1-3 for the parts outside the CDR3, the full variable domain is DTGVSQNPRHKITKRGQNVTFRCDPISEHNRLYWYRQTLGQGPEFLTYFQNEAQLEKSRLLSDRFSAERPKGSFSTLEIQRTEQGDSAMYLCASALEGGTNTIYFGEGSWLTVV.

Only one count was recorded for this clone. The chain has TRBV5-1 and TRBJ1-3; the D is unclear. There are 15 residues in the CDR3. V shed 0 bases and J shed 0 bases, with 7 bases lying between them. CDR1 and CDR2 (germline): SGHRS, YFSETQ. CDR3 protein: CASSLAVNSGNTIYF. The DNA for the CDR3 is TGCGCCAGCAGCTTGGCAGTGAACTCTGGAAACACCATATATTTT. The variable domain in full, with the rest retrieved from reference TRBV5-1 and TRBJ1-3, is KAGVTQTPRYLIKTRGQQVTLSCSPISGHRSVSWYQQTPGQGLQFLFEYFSETQRNKGNFPGRFSGRQFSNSRSEMNVSTLELGDSALYLCASSLAVNSGNTIYFGEGSWLTVV.

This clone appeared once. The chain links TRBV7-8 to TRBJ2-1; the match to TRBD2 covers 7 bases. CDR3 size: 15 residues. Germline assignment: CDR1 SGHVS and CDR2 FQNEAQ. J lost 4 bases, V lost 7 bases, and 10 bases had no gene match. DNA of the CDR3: TGTGCCAGCACCCCAGCTCCGGGGGGTTACAATGAGCAGTTCTTC. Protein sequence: CASTPAPGGYNEQFF.

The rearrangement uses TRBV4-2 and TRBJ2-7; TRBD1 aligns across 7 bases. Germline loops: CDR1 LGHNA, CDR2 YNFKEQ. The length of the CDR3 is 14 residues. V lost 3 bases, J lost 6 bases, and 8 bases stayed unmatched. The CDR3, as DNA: TGTGCCAGCAGCCAGTCCGGACAGGCTCTCGAGCAGTACTTC. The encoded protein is CASSQSGQALEQYF.

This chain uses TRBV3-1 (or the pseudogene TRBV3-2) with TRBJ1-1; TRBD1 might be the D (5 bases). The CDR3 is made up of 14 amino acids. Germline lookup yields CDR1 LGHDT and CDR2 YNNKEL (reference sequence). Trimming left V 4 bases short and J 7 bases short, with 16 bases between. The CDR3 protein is CASSPPGWGREAFF. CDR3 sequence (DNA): TGTGCCAGCAGCCCCCCCGGGTGGGGACGTGAAGCTTTCTTT.

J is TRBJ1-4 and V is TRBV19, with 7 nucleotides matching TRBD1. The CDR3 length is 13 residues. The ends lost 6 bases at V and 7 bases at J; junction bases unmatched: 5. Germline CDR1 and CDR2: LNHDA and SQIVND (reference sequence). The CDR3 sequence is CASRGQLLEKLFF. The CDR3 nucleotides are TGTGCCAGTAGGGGACAGCTGCTTGAAAAACTGTTTTTT.

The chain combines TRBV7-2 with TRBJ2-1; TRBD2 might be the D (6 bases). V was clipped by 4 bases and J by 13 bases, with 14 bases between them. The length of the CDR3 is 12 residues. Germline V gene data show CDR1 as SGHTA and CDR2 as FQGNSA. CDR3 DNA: TGTGCCAGCAGCTCGGGCCGGGACTCCCAGTTCTTC. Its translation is CASSSGRDSQFF.

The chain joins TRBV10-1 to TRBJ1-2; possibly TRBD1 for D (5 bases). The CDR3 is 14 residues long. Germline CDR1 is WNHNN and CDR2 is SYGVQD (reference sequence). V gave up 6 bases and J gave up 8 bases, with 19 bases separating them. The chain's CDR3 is CASSEGLGTGGYTF. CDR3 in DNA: TGCGCCAGCAGCGAGGGTCTCGGGACGGGGGGCTACACCTTC.

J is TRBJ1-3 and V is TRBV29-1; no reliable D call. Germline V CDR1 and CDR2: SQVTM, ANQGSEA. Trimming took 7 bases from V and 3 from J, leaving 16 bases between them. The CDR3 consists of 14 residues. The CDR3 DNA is TGCAGCGCCAAAGGTCCCAGCGGTGGAAACACCATATATTTT. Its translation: CSAKGPSGGNTIYF.

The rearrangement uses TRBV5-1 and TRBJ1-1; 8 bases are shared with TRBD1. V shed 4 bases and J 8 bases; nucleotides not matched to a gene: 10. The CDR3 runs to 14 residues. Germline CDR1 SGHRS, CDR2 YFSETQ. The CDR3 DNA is TGCGCCAGCAGCCCCCTGAGCAGGGGGCTGGAAGCTTTCTTT. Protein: CASSPLSRGLEAFF.

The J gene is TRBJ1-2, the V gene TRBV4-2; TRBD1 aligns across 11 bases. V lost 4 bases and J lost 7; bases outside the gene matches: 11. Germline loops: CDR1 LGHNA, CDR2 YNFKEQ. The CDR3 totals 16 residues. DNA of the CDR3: TGTGCCAGCAGCCCCGAGGACAGGGGGCAACTGGGTGGCTACACCTTC. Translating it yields CASSPEDRGQLGGYTF.

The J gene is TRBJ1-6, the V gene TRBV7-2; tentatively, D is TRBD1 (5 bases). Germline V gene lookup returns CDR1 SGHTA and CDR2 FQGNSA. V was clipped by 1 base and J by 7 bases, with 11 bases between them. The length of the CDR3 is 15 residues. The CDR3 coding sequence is TGTGCCAGCAGCTTAGAACAGGTTACAAATTCACCCCTCCACTTT. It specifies CASSLEQVTNSPLHF.

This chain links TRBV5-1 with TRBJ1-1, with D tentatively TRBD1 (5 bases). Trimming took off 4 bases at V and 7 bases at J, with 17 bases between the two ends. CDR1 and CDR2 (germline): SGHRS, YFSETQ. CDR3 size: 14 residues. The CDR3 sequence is CASSPAGGRGEAFF. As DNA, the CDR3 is TGCGCCAGCAGCCCAGCGGGAGGGAGGGGTGAAGCTTTCTTT.

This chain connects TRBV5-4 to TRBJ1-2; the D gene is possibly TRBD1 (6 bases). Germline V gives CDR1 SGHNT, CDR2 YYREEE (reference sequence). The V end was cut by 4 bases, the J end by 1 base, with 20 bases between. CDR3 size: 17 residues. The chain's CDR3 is CASSPEEGTGHNYGYTF. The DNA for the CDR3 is TGTGCCAGCAGCCCGGAAGAGGGAACAGGGCATAACTATGGCTACACCTTC.

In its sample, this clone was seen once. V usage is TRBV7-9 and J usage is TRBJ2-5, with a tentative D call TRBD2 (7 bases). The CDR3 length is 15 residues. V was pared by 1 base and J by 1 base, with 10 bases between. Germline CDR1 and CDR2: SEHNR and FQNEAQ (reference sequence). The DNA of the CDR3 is TGTGCCAGCAGCTTAGTCGGGGGGCCCCAAGAGACCCAGTACTTC. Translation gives CASSLVGGPQETQYF.

In DNA form, the CDR3 reads TGTGCCAGCAGCTTTGGGGCGGCGGAAAAACTGTTTTTT. It encodes CASSFGAAEKLFF. The rearrangement joins TRBV5-5 to TRBJ1-4; D perhaps matches TRBD1 (5 bases). V shed 2 bases and J shed 8 bases, with 10 bases lying between them. From germline, CDR1 is SGHKS and CDR2 YYEKEE (reference sequence). This CDR3 region has 13 residues.

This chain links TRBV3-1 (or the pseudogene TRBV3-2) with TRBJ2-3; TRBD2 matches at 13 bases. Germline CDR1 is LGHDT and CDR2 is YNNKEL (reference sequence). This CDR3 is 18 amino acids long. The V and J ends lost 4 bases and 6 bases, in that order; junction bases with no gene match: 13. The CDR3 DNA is TGTGCCAGCAGCCTATCTGGACTAGCGGGGGCCTCGAGCGATACGCAGTATTTT. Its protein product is CASSLSGLAGASSDTQYF.

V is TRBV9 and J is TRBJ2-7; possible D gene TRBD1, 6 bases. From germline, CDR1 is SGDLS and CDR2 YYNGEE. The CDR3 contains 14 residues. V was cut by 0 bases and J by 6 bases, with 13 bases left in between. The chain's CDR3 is CASSVGAGVGEQYF. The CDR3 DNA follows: TGTGCCAGCAGCGTAGGAGCAGGGGTGGGCGAGCAGTACTTC.

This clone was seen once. The CDR3 spells CASSRFGEKLFF. CDR3 coding DNA: TGTGCCAGCAGTCGGTTTGGTGAAAAACTGTTTTTT. The chain links TRBV27 to TRBJ1-4; D is uncertain. Germline assignment: CDR1 MNHEY and CDR2 SMNVEV (reference sequence). The V gene lost 5 bases and the J gene lost 7 bases, with 8 bases spanning the gap. The CDR3 length is 12 residues. The full variable domain, with the rest looked up from reference TRBV27 and TRBJ1-4, is EAQVTQNPRYLITVTGKKLTVTCSQNMNHEYMSWYRQDPGLGLRQIYYSMNVEVTDKGDVPEGYKVSRKEKRNFPLILESPSPNQTSLYFCASSRFGEKLFFGSGTQLSVL.

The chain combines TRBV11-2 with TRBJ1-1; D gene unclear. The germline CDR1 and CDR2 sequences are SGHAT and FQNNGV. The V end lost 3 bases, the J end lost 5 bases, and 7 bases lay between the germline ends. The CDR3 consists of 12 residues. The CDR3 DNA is TGTGCCAGCAGCTTGGAAGTAACTGAAGCTTTCTTT. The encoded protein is CASSLEVTEAFF.

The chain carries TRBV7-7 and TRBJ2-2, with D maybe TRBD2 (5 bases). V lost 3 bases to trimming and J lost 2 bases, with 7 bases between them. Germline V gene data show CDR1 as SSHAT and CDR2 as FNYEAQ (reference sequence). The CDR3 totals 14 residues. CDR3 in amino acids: CASSFGINTGELFF. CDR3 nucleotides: TGTGCCAGCAGCTTCGGGATCAACACCGGGGAGCTGTTTTTT.

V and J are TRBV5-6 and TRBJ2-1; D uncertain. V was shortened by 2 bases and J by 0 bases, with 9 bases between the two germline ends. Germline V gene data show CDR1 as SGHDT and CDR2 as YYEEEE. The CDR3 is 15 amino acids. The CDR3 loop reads CASSLGWSSYNEQFF. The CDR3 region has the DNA TGTGCCAGCAGCTTAGGATGGAGCTCCTACAATGAGCAGTTCTTC. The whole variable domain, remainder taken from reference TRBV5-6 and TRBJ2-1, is DAGVTQSPTHLIKTRGQQVTLRCSPKSGHDTVSWYQQALGQGPQFIFQYYEEEERQRGNFPDRFSGHQFPNYSSELNVNALLLGDSALYLCASSLGWSSYNEQFFGPGTRLTVL.